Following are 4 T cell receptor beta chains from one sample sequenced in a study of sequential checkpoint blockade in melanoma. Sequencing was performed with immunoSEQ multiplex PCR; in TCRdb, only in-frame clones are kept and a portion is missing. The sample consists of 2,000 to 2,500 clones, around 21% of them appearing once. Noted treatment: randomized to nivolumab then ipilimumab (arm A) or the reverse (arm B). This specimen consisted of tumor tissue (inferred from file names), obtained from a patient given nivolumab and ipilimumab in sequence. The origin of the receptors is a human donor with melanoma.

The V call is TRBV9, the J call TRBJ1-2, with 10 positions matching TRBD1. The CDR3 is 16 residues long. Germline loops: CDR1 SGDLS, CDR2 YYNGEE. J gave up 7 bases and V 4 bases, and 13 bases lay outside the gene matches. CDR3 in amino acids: CASSSPDRGLSVGYTF. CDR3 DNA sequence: TGTGCCAGCAGCTCACCCGACAGGGGGCTATCGGTTGGCTACACCTTC.

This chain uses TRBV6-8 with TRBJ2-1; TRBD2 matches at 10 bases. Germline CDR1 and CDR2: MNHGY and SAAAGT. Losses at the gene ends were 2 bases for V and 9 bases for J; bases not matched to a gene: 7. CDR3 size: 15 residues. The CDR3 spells CASSYHSGRGSEQFF. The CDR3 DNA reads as TGTGCCAGCAGTTACCACAGCGGGAGGGGTAGTGAGCAGTTCTTC.

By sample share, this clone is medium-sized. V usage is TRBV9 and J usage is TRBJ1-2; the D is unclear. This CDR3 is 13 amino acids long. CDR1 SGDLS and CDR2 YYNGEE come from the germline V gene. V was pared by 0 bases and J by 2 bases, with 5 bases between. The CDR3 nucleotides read TGTGCCAGCAGCGTAGACACAAACTATGGCTACACCTTC. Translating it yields CASSVDTNYGYTF.

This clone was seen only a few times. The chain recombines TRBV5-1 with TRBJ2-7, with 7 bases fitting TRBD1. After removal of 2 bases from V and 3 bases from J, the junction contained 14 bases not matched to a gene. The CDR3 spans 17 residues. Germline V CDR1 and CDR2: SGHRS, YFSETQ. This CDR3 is CASSFGPTGERDYEQYF. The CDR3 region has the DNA TGCGCCAGCAGCTTCGGGCCTACAGGGGAGAGAGACTACGAGCAGTACTTC.